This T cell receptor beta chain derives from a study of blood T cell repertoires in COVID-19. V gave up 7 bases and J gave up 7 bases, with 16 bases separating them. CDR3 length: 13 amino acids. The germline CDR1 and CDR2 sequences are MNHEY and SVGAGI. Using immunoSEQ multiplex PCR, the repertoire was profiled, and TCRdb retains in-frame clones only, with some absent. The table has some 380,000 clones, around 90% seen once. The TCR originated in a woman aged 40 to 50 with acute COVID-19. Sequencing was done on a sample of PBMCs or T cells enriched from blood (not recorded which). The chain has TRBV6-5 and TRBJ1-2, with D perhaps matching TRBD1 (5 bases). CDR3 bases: TGTGCCAGCACCAACGTGGGGACTGGTGGCTACACCTTC. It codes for CASTNVGTGGYTF.